This TCR beta chain was recovered during a study of OX40 agonist ivuxolimab in advanced cancers. Background on the study: Subjects had a mean age of 60 years, with a range of 23 to 79; just over 80% were male.

Measured with immunoSEQ multiplex PCR; TCRdb has only the in-frame clones, and not every one. The table includes tens of thousands of clones, around 80% detected once. With autoimmune disease history or systemic immunosuppression, patients were excluded. This specimen consisted of CD4+ or CD8+ T cells sorted from blood, obtained in a trial of the OX40 agonist ivuxolimab. The receptor's source is an adult with an advanced solid tumor such as melanoma, head and neck, liver or kidney cancer.

As DNA, the CDR3 is TGCGCCAGCAGTTTGACAGTAGACCTGTACGAGCAGTACTTC. Translating it yields CASSLTVDLYEQYF. This chain uses TRBV5-1 with TRBJ2-7, with a possible D match to TRBD1 (5 bases). Germline loops: CDR1 SGHRS, CDR2 YFSETQ. The CDR3 has 14 residues. V lost 5 bases, J lost 4 bases, and 16 bases lay in between.